Listed below are T cell receptor beta chains from one sample, sequenced in a study of beta chain features in type 1 diabetes. Sequencing used immunoSEQ multiplex PCR; TCRdb keeps in-frame clones, though not all of them. The profile shows more than 130,000 clones, less than 9% of them singletons. The sample comprised central memory CD4+ T cells from blood. All receptors derive from a woman in her twenties or thirties in good health. CDR3s include the opening cysteine and the closing phenylalanine or tryptophan. A D gene is named only where the DNA matches it firmly. Rows give clone size only sometimes, using once, few, many, or a class for an expanded clone.

V	size	J	D	CDR3	DNA
TRBV11-3	.	TRBJ2-1	.	CASSSQGSEQFF	TGTGCCAGCAGCTCACAGGGTAGTGAGCAGTTCTTC
TRBV9	.	TRBJ2-1	TRBD1	CASSVVGQGIYNEQFF	TGTGCCAGCAGCGTAGTAGGACAGGGGATCTACAATGAGCAGTTCTTC
TRBV11-3	.	TRBJ2-7	.	CASSLEAGTYEQYF	TGTGCCAGCAGCTTAGAGGCAGGAACCTACGAGCAGTACTTC
TRBV7-3	few	TRBJ2-3	.	CASSLGSEDTQYF	TGTGCCAGCAGCCTCGGGTCGGAAGATACGCAGTATTTT
TRBV6-1	few	TRBJ2-5	TRBD2	CASSAQRGVETQYF	TGTGCCAGCAGTGCTCAGCGGGGGGTAGAGACCCAGTACTTC
TRBV7-2	.	TRBJ1-1	.	CASSLNGRAAFF	TGTGCCAGCAGCTTAAACGGCAGGGCAGCTTTCTTT
TRBV29-1	many	TRBJ1-1	.	CSVEDPWRLNTEAFF	TGCAGCGTTGAAGACCCATGGAGATTGAACACTGAAGCTTTCTTT
TRBV6-1	few	TRBJ2-6	.	CASSGDYSGANVLTF	TGTGCCAGCAGTGGCGATTACTCTGGGGCCAACGTCCTGACTTTC
TRBV28	.	TRBJ2-1	TRBD2	CASSTTSGTSGSSYNEQFF	TGTGCCAGCAGTACGACCTCCGGGACTAGCGGGAGCTCCTACAATGAGCAGTTCTTC
TRBV28	few	TRBJ2-4	TRBD1	CASSLAGTGGWNIQYF	TGTGCCAGCAGTTTAGCTGGGACAGGGGGCTGGAACATTCAGTACTTC